The 2 T cell receptor beta chains given below trace back to one sample, sequenced in a study of blood T cells in healthy people across ages. Using a J-beta primer mix together with a sample-barcoded 5' primer, a second PCR was run for roughly 6 to 12 cycles. TCRdb analysed the 5' RACE reads with MiXCR anew, one entry per CDR3 protein. The sample includes about 1.1 million distinct CDR3 sequences, roughly two fifths of them seen just once. Sequencing used blood. Receptors were obtained from a man in his late teens or twenties in good health.

This clonotype has a count of ten or more. The chain joins TRBV7-2 to TRBJ2-1; D gene uncertain. Germline values: CDR1 SGHTA, CDR2 FQGNSA. V lost 1 base to trimming and J lost 8 bases, with 9 bases between them. This CDR3 is 13 amino acids long. This CDR3 reads CASSLVYGDEQFF. CDR3 sequence (DNA): TGTGCCAGCAGCTTAGTTTATGGTGATGAGCAGTTCTTC.

The chain carries TRBV3-1 and TRBJ2-5; D possibly corresponds to TRBD1 (5 bases). Germline loops: CDR1 LGHDT, CDR2 YNNKEL (reference sequence). The CDR3 loop spans 16 amino acids. V was shortened by 1 base and J by 7 bases, with 19 bases between the two germline ends. The CDR3 sequence is CASSQAPTDHRVTQYF. Written as DNA, the CDR3 is TGTGCCAGCAGCCAAGCCCCGACAGATCACCGGGTGACCCAGTACTTC.